Sequencing of this T cell receptor (beta chain) was carried out in a study of shared clonotypes between healthy human individuals. The length of the CDR3 is 13 residues. The V end was cut by 6 bases, the J end by 3 bases, with 11 bases between. The V gene's germline CDR1 is MNHEY and CDR2 SMNVEV (reference sequence). Study outcomes and limitations: Sharing across four donors was highest in naive CD4 (roughly 5%) and lowest in memory CD8 (0.4%). Genetic and exposure-history diversity was limited by the small donor number. The study's rarefaction showed incomplete sorted-subset sequencing despite large depth. Relative to their counterparts shared across all four donors, non-shared clonotypes exhibited diminished generation probabilities.

This table comes from immunoSEQ multiplex PCR, and its TCRdb copy is limited to in-frame clones, with some not included. Of roughly 2.2 million clones in the sample, over 85% were seen once. Note on this clone: Antigen specificity is unknown.

The chain joins TRBV27 to TRBJ1-1; D gene uncertain. The TCR sequence derives from a man between 18 and 35 years old in good health. Some clones in this sample may be carry-over from other donors' samples. The sequenced material came from naive CD4+ T cells from PBMCs. Subset described: CD45RA+ positively selected. CDR3 amino acids: CASSPGWHTEAFF. For the CDR3, the DNA is TGTGCCAGCAGCCCGGGGTGGCACACTGAAGCTTTCTTT.